One TCR beta chain is described in this entry. Antigen: not known. The data belong to a study of shared clonotypes between healthy human individuals. The data were produced by immunoSEQ multiplex PCR, yet TCRdb's version contains in-frame clones alone and is incomplete. The sample records approximately 2,000,000 clones, less than 95% being singletons. Regarding the study as a whole: Naive CD4 clonotype sharing across a few donors was approximately 5%. How much donors shared clonotypes was expected to be affected by sequencing depth. Rarefaction exposed incomplete sorted-subset sequencing despite large depth. Relative to their counterparts shared across all four donors, non-shared clonotypes exhibited diminished generation probabilities.

The sequenced sample was naive CD4+ T cells from PBMCs. The sample's subset: CD45RA+ positively selected. This TCR derives from a man between 18 and 35 years old in good health. Some clones in this sample may be carry-over from other donors' samples.

CDR3 bases: TGTGCCAGCAGTTACCTAGCGGGAGGGCCCGGGGAGCTGTTTTTT. Encoded protein: CASSYLAGGPGELFF. The chain uses TRBV6-6 and TRBJ2-2; 12 positions agree with TRBD2. V lost 2 bases, J lost 6 bases, and 1 base stayed unmatched. Germline V gene data show CDR1 as MNHNY and CDR2 as SVGAGI (reference sequence). There are 15 residues in the CDR3.